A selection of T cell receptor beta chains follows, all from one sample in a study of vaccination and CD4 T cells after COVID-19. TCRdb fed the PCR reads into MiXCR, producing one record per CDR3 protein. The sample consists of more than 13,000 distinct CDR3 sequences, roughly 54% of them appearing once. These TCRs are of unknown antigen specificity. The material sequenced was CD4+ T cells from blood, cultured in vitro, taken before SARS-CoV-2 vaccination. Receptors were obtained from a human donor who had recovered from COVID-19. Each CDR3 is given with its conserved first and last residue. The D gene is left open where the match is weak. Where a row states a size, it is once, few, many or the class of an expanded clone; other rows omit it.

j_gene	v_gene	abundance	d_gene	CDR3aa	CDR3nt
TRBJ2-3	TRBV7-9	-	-	CASSPFLPGSVATDTQYF	TGTGCCAGCAGCCCCTTTCTCCCCGGGAGCGTGGCCACAGATACGCAGTATTTT
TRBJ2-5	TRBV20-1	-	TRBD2	CSASPGASGSGETQYF	TGCAGTGCTAGTCCGGGGGCTAGCGGGAGTGGGGAGACCCAGTACTTC
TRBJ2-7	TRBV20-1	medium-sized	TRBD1	CSGATPGQAIAYEQYF	TGCAGTGGAGCTACTCCGGGACAGGCTATAGCCTACGAGCAGTACTTC
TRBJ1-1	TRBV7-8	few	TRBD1	CASSLANTGGTEAFF	TGTGCCAGCAGCTTAGCCAACACAGGGGGCACTGAAGCTTTCTTT
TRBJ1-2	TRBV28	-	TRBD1	CASSLTGGIGGYTF	TGTGCCAGCAGTCTGACAGGGGGCATAGGTGGCTACACCTTC
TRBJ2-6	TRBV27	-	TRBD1	CASRKGQGASGANVLTF	TGTGCCAGCAGGAAGGGACAGGGGGCATCTGGGGCCAACGTCCTGACTTTC
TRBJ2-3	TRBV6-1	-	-	CASSGRAGWQNTQYF	TGTGCCAGCAGTGGGAGGGCGGGTTGGCAGAATACGCAGTATTTT
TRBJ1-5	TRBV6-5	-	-	CASSSTGINQPQHF	TGTGCCAGCAGTTCTACAGGGATCAATCAGCCCCAGCATTTT
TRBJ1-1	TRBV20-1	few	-	CSAGSGVSTEAFF	TGCAGTGCCGGGAGTGGGGTCTCCACTGAAGCTTTCTTT
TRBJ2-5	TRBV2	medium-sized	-	CASSVYRGRLQETQYF	TGTGCCAGCAGTGTTTACCGCGGACGGTTACAAGAGACCCAGTACTTC